These T cell receptor beta chains were read from a single sample in a study of response to subunit inactivated influenza vaccine. MiXCR, applied by TCRdb to the RT-PCR reads, yields one record per CDR3 protein. This table has 710,000 or so distinct CDR3 sequences, 15% to 19% appearing once. Sequencing used PBMCs from blood, obtained roughly 13 days after vaccination. All receptors derive from a middle-aged man who received an inactivated influenza vaccine. CDR3s include the opening cysteine and the closing phenylalanine or tryptophan. Each record gives: CDR3 length, V gene, clone size, D gene, J gene, CDR3 DNA, CDR3 protein. The D gene is left open where the match is weak. The listing skips clone size in some rows; elsewhere it reads once, few, many or a size class.

>15|TRBV7-6|few|-|TRBJ2-7
TGTGCCAGCAGCTTAACGTCCGATATATTCTACGAGCAGTACTTC
CASSLTSDIFYEQYF
>14|TRBV15|many|-|TRBJ2-5
TGTGCCACCAGCAGAGATCACAGGTTAGAGACCCAGTACTTC
CATSRDHRLETQYF
>13|TRBV3-1|-|-|TRBJ2-1
TGTGCCAGCAGGCTGACACAAAACAATGAGCAGTTCTTC
CASRLTQNNEQFF
>17|TRBV28|many|TRBD2|TRBJ2-1
TGTGCCAGCAGTTCCGGGACTAGCGGACCCACCTACAATGAGCAGTTCTTC
CASSSGTSGPTYNEQFF
>13|TRBV5-6|-|-|TRBJ1-2
TGTGCCAGCAGCTTCTCAGGGGAAGGCGGCTACACCTTC
CASSFSGEGGYTF
>11|TRBV11-2|-|-|TRBJ1-1
TGTGCCAGCAGCTGGGGGGTCGGGGCTTTCTTT
CASSWGVGAFF
>13|TRBV20-1|few|TRBD1|TRBJ2-1
TGCAGTGCTAACTACGGGACAGCCCTGGAGCAGTTCTTC
CSANYGTALEQFF
>14|TRBV11-2|few|-|TRBJ1-3
TGTGCCAGCAGCCGTCCGGTCGCTGGAAACACCATATATTTT
CASSRPVAGNTIYF
>12|TRBV28|-|-|TRBJ2-7
TGTGCCAGCATGCGAGGACTCTATGAGCAGTACTTC
CASMRGLYEQYF
>12|TRBV24-1|-|-|TRBJ2-2
TGTGCCACCAGCACCTTCGGCGGGGAGCTGTTTTTT
CATSTFGGELFF
>13|TRBV12-3/TRBV12-4|few|-|TRBJ2-5
TGTGCCAGCAGTTTTTGGTCCCAAGAGACCCAGTACTTC
CASSFWSQETQYF
>15|TRBV12-3/TRBV12-4|-|-|TRBJ1-1
TGTGCCAGCAGTTTAGCGGGACTGCCGAACACTGAAGCTTTCTTT
CASSLAGLPNTEAFF
>12|TRBV7-2|few|-|TRBJ2-1
TGTGCCAGCAGGTGGAATCACAATGAGCAGTTCTTC
CASRWNHNEQFF
>15|TRBV18|-|-|TRBJ2-3
TGTGCCAGCTCACCTTCGGAGGTGGGGCCAGATACGCAGTATTTT
CASSPSEVGPDTQYF
>17|TRBV18|few|TRBD1|TRBJ2-6
TGTGCCAGCTCACACACCGGGACAGGGTTTGGGGCCAACGTCCTGACTTTC
CASSHTGTGFGANVLTF
>13|TRBV5-1|-|-|TRBJ2-2
TGCGCCAGCAGCTTGCAGCCGGCCGGGGAGCTGTTTTTT
CASSLQPAGELFF
>14|TRBV5-1|-|TRBD1|TRBJ1-1
TGCGCCAGCAGCACTGACAGGGGGTTAACTGAAGCTTTCTTT
CASSTDRGLTEAFF
>15|TRBV9|few|-|TRBJ1-4
TGTGCCAGCAGCGTTGGGGGGCGGAGTAATGAAAAACTGTTTTTT
CASSVGGRSNEKLFF
>14|TRBV6-5|-|-|TRBJ2-5
TGTGCCAGCAGTTACTTGAACAGTCAAGAGACCCAGTACTTC
CASSYLNSQETQYF
>13|TRBV4-2|-|-|TRBJ2-2
TGTGCCAGCAGGGTACGAGTGACCGGGGAGCTGTTTTTT
CASRVRVTGELFF
>13|TRBV4-3|-|-|TRBJ1-1
TGCGCCAGCAGCCAAAGATATAACACTGAAGCTTTCTTT
CASSQRYNTEAFF
>14|TRBV4-2|-|-|TRBJ2-7
TGTGCCAGCAGCCAAGAAAGGGTCTCCTACGAGCAGTACTTC
CASSQERVSYEQYF
>16|TRBV20-1|many|-|TRBJ1-5
TGCAGTGCTAGAGCCGAATGGGAGAATAGCAATCAGCCCCAGCATTTT
CSARAEWENSNQPQHF
>14|TRBV4-3|-|TRBD1|TRBJ1-2
TGCGCCAGCCAGACAGGGCAGTTTAACTATGGCTACACCTTC
CASQTGQFNYGYTF
>14|TRBV2|-|TRBD2|TRBJ2-4
TGTGCCAGCAGAACGGGGCGGGAGTTCGGCATTCAGTACTTC
CASRTGREFGIQYF
>13|TRBV5-6|-|-|TRBJ2-2
TGTGCCAGCAGCCCAGGTGGCCCCGGGGAGCTGTTTTTT
CASSPGGPGELFF
>14|TRBV20-1|few|-|TRBJ2-2
TGCAGTGCTAGAGGGGTGTCCCCCGCCGGGGAGCTGTTTTTT
CSARGVSPAGELFF
>14|TRBV5-1|-|TRBD2|TRBJ2-3
TGCGCCAGCACTCCCGAGACTAGCGGGAGTCGGGCGTATTTT
CASTPETSGSRAYF
>16|TRBV27|-|-|TRBJ1-5
TGTGCCAGCAGTTTATCTGCGGTTCCTAGCAATCAGCCCCAGCATTTT
CASSLSAVPSNQPQHF
>18|TRBV20-1|-|TRBD2|TRBJ2-1
TGCAGTGCTAGAGGGCTAGCGGGAGGGAGATCCCCTTACAATGAGCAGTTCTTC
CSARGLAGGRSPYNEQFF
>15|TRBV5-1|once|-|TRBJ1-1
TGCGCCAGCAGCTTGGCTACGGACCGACCCACTGAAGCTTTCTTT
CASSLATDRPTEAFF
>15|TRBV27|-|-|TRBJ2-7
TGTGCCAGCAGTGCAGGGACCGCGACTGCCTACGAGCAGTACTTC
CASSAGTATAYEQYF
>13|TRBV11-2|-|TRBD2|TRBJ2-1
TGTGCCAGCAGCTTAATGCGGGAGGGTGAGCAGTTCTTC
CASSLMREGEQFF
>15|TRBV27|few|TRBD2|TRBJ2-1
TGTGCCAGCAGTGGGGGGACTAGCGGGAAGAATGAGCAGTTCTTC
CASSGGTSGKNEQFF
>16|TRBV5-4|-|TRBD2|TRBJ2-7
TGTGCCAGCAGCTTGGGTTCAGCGGGAGTGTTGGGCGAGCAGTACTTC
CASSLGSAGVLGEQYF
>14|TRBV9|few|-|TRBJ1-6
TGTGCCAGCAGCGGGAGGCACGGGAATTCACCCCTCCACTTT
CASSGRHGNSPLHF
>16|TRBV28|few|-|TRBJ2-3
TGTGCCAGCAGTTTGGCAACAGGGATGGTGACAGATACGCAGTATTTT
CASSLATGMVTDTQYF
>15|TRBV28|many|-|TRBJ2-7
TGTGCCAGCAGAAAACTGAGGGGCGGAACCTACGAGCAGTACTTC
CASRKLRGGTYEQYF
>13|TRBV7-9|many|-|TRBJ2-5
TGTGCCAGCAGCTTTCAAGGTCGGGAGACCCAGTACTTC
CASSFQGRETQYF
>12|TRBV13|-|-|TRBJ2-3
TGTGCCAGCAGGGTTGTGGGAGGTACGCAGTATTTT
CASRVVGGTQYF
>13|TRBV30|-|-|TRBJ1-1
TGTGCCTGGTTGGGACGGGGGGCCCCTGAAGCTTTCTTT
CAWLGRGAPEAFF
>11|TRBV12-3/TRBV12-4|few|-|TRBJ1-2
TGTGCCAGCAGCACTCTATATGGCTACACCTTC
CASSTLYGYTF
>13|TRBV6-2/TRBV6-3|-|TRBD1|TRBJ2-7
TGTGCCAGCACCTCAAGACAGGGGCGGGAGCAGTACTTC
CASTSRQGREQYF
>13|TRBV18|-|TRBD1|TRBJ1-1
TGTGCCAGCTCACTCGGACAGGGCCGTGAAGCTTTCTTT
CASSLGQGREAFF
>16|TRBV7-2|-|TRBD1|TRBJ2-1
TGTGCCAGCAGACTGACAGGGGCGGACTCCTACAATGAGCAGTTCTTC
CASRLTGADSYNEQFF
>16|TRBV5-5|few|-|TRBJ2-7
TGTGCCAGCAGCTTGGCGGGGGAGGGCAGGGGCTACGAGCAGTACTTC
CASSLAGEGRGYEQYF
>14|TRBV19|few|-|TRBJ2-5
TGTGCCAGTAGTAACCCGACCAGACAAGAGACCCAGTACTTC
CASSNPTRQETQYF
>16|TRBV20-1|few|-|TRBJ1-2
TGCAGTGCTAGAGATGCAGCGGGGGTCGGTGGATATGGCTACACCTTC
CSARDAAGVGGYGYTF
>15|TRBV20-1|-|-|TRBJ2-2
TGCAGTGCTGAGGCGCGGGTCCTGAACACCGGGGAGCTGTCTTTT
CSAEARVLNTGELSF
>18|TRBV4-3|-|TRBD1|TRBJ2-7
TGCGCCAGCAGCCAAGATAGGGGCCAGGGGGCCGGCAACTACGAGCAGTACTTC
CASSQDRGQGAGNYEQYF
>14|TRBV2|once|-|TRBJ1-1
TGTGCCAGCAGGCCGGGACTACTGAACACTGAAGCTTTCTTT
CASRPGLLNTEAFF
>15|TRBV6-5|-|TRBD1|TRBJ2-7
TGTGCCAGCAGTTACTCGGGGACAGCCACCTACGAGCAGTACTTC
CASSYSGTATYEQYF
>14|TRBV29-1|few|TRBD1|TRBJ1-2
TGCAGCGTTAACCGGGACAGGGCTAACTATGGCTACACCTTC
CSVNRDRANYGYTF
>13|TRBV5-5|-|-|TRBJ1-2
TGTGCCAGCAGCGGTGCTGGGTACTATGGCTACACCTTC
CASSGAGYYGYTF
>16|TRBV11-2|-|TRBD1|TRBJ1-6
TGTGCCAGCAGCCCCGCGGCAGGGGGTTATAATTCACCCCTCCACTTT
CASSPAAGGYNSPLHF
>16|TRBV5-1|-|-|TRBJ2-4
TGCGCCAGCAGCTTGGAAGGGCTCCGAGCCAAAAACATTCAGTACTTC
CASSLEGLRAKNIQYF
>15|TRBV15|-|TRBD1|TRBJ2-2
TGTGCCACCAGCCCTCGGACAGGGTCAACCGGGGAGCTGTTTTTT
CATSPRTGSTGELFF
>15|TRBV30|-|-|TRBJ2-2
TGTGCCTGGAGAGTCAGTGGGCTGGACACCGGGGAGCTGTTTTTT
CAWRVSGLDTGELFF
>16|TRBV4-3|many|-|TRBJ2-2
TGCGCCAGCAGCCAAGATGAGGGAGGAGGCACCGGGGAGCTGTTTTTT
CASSQDEGGGTGELFF
>17|TRBV28|-|TRBD1|TRBJ2-7
TGTGCCAGCAGTTTAAGACCCGGGACAGGGCTAAACTACGAGCAGTACTTC
CASSLRPGTGLNYEQYF